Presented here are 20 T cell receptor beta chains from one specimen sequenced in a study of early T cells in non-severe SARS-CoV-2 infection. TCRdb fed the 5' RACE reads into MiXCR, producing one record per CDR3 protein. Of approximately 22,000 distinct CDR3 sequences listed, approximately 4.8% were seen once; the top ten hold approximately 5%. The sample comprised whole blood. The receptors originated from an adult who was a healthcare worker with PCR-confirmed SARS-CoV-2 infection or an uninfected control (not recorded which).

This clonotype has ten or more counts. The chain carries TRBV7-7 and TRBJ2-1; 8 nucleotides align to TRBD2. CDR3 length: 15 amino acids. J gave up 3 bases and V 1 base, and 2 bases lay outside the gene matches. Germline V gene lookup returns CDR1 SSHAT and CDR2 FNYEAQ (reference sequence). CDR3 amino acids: CASSLGGTSYNEQFF. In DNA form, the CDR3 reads TGTGCCAGCAGCTTAGGTGGGACTAGCTACAATGAGCAGTTCTTC. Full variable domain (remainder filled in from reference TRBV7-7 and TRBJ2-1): GAGVSQSPRYKVTKRGQDVTLRCDPISSHATLYWYQQALGQGPEFLTYFNYEAQPDKSGLPSDRFSAERPEGSISTLTIQRTEQRDSAMYRCASSLGGTSYNEQFFGPGTRLTVL.

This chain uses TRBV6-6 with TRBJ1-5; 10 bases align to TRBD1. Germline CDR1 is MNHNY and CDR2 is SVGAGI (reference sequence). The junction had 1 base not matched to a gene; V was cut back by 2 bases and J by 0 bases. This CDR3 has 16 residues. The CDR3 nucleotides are TGTGCCAGCAGTTACGGGGACAGGGGTAGCAATCAGCCCCAGCATTTT. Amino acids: CASSYGDRGSNQPQHF.

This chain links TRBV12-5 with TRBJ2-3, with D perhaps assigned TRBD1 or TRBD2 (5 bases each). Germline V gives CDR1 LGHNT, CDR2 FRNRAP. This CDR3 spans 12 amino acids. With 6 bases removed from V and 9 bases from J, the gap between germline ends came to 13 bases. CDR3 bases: TGTGCTAGTGGCCCTGACGGGGCAACGCAGTATTTT. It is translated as CASGPDGATQYF. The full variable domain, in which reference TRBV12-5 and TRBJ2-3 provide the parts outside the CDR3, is DARVTQTPRHKVTEMGQEVTMRCQPILGHNTVFWYRQTMMQGLELLAYFRNRAPLDDSGMPKDRFSAEMPDATLATLKIQPSEPRDSAVYFCASGPDGATQYFGPGTRLTVL.

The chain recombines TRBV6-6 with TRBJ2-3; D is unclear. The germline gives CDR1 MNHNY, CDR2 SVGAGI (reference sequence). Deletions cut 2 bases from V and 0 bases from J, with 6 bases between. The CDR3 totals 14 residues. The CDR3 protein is CASSYGQSTDTQYF. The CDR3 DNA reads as TGTGCCAGCAGTTACGGGCAGAGCACAGATACGCAGTATTTT.

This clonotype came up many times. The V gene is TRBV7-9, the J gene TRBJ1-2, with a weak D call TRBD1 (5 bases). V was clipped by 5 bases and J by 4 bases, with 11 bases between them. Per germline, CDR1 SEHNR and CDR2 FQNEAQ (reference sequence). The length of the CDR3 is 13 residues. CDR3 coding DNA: TGTGCCAGCAGCCGGGACGGAAGCTATGGCTACACCTTC. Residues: CASSRDGSYGYTF.

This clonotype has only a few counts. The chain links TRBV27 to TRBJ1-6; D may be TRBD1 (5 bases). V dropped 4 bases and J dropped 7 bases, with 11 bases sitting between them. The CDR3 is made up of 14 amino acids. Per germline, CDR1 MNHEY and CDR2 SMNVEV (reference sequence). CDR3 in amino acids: CASSYGTWNSPLHF. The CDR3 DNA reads TGTGCCAGCAGTTACGGGACCTGGAATTCACCCCTCCACTTT.

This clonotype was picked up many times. This chain's CDR3 is CSVKDPNTGELFF. The DNA of the CDR3 is TGCAGCGTTAAGGACCCGAACACCGGGGAGCTGTTTTTT. The chain employs TRBV29-1 and TRBJ2-2; D is undetermined. CDR1 and CDR2 from the germline V gene are SQVTM and ANQGSEA. V lost 5 bases and J 0 bases, leaving 7 bases between the germline ends. The CDR3 is 13 amino acids.

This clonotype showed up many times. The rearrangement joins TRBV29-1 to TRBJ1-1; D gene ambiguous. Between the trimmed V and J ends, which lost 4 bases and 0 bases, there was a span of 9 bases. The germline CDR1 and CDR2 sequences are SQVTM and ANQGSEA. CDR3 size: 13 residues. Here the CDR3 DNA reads TGCAGCGTTGTTCGGGATCTGAACACTGAAGCTTTCTTT. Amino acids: CSVVRDLNTEAFF. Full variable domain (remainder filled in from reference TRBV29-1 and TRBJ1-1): SAVISQKPSRDICQRGTSLTIQCQVDSQVTMMFWYRQQPGQSLTLIATANQGSEATYESGFVIDKFPISRPNLTFSTLTVSNMSPEDSSIYLCSVVRDLNTEAFFGQGTRLTVV.

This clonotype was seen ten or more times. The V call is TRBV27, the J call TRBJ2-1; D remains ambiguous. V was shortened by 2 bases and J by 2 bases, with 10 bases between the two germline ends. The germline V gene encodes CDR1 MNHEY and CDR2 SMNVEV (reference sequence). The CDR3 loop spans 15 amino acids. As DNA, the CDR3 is TGTGCCAGCAGTTTACGGAGCGCTACCTACAATGAGCAGTTCTTC. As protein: CASSLRSATYNEQFF.

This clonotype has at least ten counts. The CDR3 loop is CASSLGGPLVAGELFF. The CDR3 DNA follows: TGTGCCAGCAGCTTAGGTGGTCCTCTAGTGGCCGGGGAGCTGTTTTTT. This chain joins TRBV7-2 and TRBJ2-2; D gene uncertain. The germline V gene has CDR1 SGHTA and CDR2 FQGNSA. Trimming removed 1 base from V and 6 bases from J, with 15 bases in between. The CDR3 runs 16 residues.

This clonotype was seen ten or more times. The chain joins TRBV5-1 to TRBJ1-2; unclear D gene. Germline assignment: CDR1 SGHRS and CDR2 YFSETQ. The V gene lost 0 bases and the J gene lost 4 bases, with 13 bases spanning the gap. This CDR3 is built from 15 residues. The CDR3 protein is CASSLAGEVGYGYTF. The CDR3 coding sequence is TGCGCCAGCAGCTTGGCCGGAGAGGTTGGCTATGGCTACACCTTC.

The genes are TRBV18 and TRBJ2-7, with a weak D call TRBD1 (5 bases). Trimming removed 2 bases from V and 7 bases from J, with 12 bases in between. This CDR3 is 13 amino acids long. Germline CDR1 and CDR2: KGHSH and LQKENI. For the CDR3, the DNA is TGTGCCAGCTCACCAGGGGCGCCGAGGGAGCAGTACTTC. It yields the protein CASSPGAPREQYF.

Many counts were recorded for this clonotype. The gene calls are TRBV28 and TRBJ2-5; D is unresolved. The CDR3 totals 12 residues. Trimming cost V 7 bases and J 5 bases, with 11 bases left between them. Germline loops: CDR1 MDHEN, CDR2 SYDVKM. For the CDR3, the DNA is TGTGCCAGCATGAACACCAGGGAGACCCAGTACTTC. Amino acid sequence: CASMNTRETQYF.

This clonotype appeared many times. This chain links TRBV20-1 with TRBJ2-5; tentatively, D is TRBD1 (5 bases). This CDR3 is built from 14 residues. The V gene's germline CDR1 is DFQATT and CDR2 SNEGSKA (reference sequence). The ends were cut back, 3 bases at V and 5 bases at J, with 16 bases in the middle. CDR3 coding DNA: TGCAGTGCTAGTGTGGGGCGTCTAGGTGAGACCCAGTACTTC. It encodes CSASVGRLGETQYF.

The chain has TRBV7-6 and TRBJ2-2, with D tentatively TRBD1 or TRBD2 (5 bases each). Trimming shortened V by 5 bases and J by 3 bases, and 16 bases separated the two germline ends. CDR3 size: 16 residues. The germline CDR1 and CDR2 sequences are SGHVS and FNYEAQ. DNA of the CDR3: TGTGCCAGCAGCCAGGGCTTCCCCGGGGACACCGGGGAGCTGTTTTTT. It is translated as CASSQGFPGDTGELFF.

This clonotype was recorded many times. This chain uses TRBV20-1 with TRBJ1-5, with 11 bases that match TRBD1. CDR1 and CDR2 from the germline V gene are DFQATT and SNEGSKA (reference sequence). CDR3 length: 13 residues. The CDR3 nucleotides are TGCAGCGGGACAGGGGGGTGGAATCAGCCCCAGCATTTT. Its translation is CSGTGGWNQPQHF.

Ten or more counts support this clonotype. CDR3 region: CAISGLSPYNEQFF. The CDR3 DNA reads as TGTGCCATCAGTGGTCTTAGCCCCTACAATGAGCAGTTCTTC. The chain combines TRBV10-3 with TRBJ2-1; D ambiguous. Germline-derived CDR1 and CDR2 are ENHRY and SYGVKD. CDR3 length: 14 residues. V gave up 4 bases and J gave up 2 bases, with 9 bases separating them.

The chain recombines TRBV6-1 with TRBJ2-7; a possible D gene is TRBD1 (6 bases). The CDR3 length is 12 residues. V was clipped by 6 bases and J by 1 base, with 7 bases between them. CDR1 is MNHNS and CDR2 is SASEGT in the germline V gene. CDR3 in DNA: TGTGCCAGCAGGACAGGATCCTACGAGCAGTACTTC. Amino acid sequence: CASRTGSYEQYF.

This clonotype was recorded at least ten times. Written as DNA, the CDR3 is TGTGCCAGCAGCTTAGCCTCCTATGATACGCAGTATTTT. Translation: CASSLASYDTQYF. The chain employs TRBV11-2 and TRBJ2-3; D unresolved. Germline V gene lookup returns CDR1 SGHAT and CDR2 FQNNGV. Between the trimmed V and J ends, which lost 1 base and 6 bases, there was a span of 8 bases. The CDR3 runs 13 residues.

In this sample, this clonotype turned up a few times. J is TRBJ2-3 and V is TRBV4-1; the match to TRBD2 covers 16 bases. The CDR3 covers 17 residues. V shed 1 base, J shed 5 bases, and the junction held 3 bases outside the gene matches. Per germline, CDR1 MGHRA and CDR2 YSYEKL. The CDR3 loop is CASSQGGTSGREDTQYF. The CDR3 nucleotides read TGCGCCAGCAGCCAAGGGGGGACTAGCGGGAGGGAAGATACGCAGTATTTT.